This T cell receptor beta chain was recovered during a study of post-analysis software for immune sequencing data (dated by TCRdb to about 2015). Broadly, across the study: The recorded disease courses included relapsing-remitting, secondary progressive and progressive-relapsing multiple sclerosis, and some patients had no subtype annotation. Patient repertoires were compared against about a dozen previously published healthy control repertoires from donors aged roughly 6 to 26 years. A subset of samples was prepared in parallel using single-end sample barcoding, then pooled and co-amplified after Illumina adapter ligation.

Based on the germline V gene, the CDR1 and CDR2 sequences are ENHRY and SYGVKD. Trimming costs V 0 bases and J 6 bases, and their ends lie 9 bases apart. Counted from cysteine to phenylalanine, this CDR3 has 13 amino acids. Of the read, only the CDR3 DNA is kept; its 39 bases are in frame from base 1. Library method: PCR. Sequencing took place on an Illumina HiSeq 2500. To reduce PCR and sequencing biases, unique molecular identifiers were incorporated into the TCR beta cDNA libraries. About 500,000 cDNA molecules were obtained per 1 to 10 million input T cells, so each molecule approximated one T cell. The same protocol used for the earlier healthy control dataset was applied to prepare and sequence the patient libraries. Samples belonging to the same batch were prepared together, multiplexed and sequenced on a shared HiSeq lane. As for how the authors treated the data: MIGEC was used to process the raw barcoded reads, and molecular identifier groups with only a single read were discarded before consensus assembly and CDR3 extraction. VDJtools was used for post-analysis of the clonotype tables, and diversity was normalized by down-sampling every dataset to the size of the smallest sample. Repertoire overlap clustering matched CDR3 amino acid but not nucleotide sequences to correct batch-related cross-sample contamination. In TCRdb, the public reads were trimmed at Q25 with fastp and aligned with MiXCR, with productive beta chains retained. Rows merge per CDR3 protein into single entries with the most common DNA and genes. These V and J calls rely on TCRdb rather than the paper's analysis. Recorded for this sample are fewer than 900,000 distinct CDR3 sequences; roughly 50% of them occurred a single time. Clones ranked in the top ten supply 4.9% of the sample.

What the study reported, not specific to this receptor: Patients showed significantly higher frequencies than controls for five TRBV segments, among them TRBV5-6, TRBV5-1 and TRBV20-1. Compared with controls, multiple sclerosis patients had significantly lower normalized Chao1 diversity, a finding suggesting substantial peripheral T-cell clonal expansion. Direct clustering with F measure revealed strong co-clustering of samples prepared in the same batch, which led to a batch-effect correction. The control group was slightly older than the multiple sclerosis patient group.

The sample holds a few counts of this clonotype. What this receptor recognizes is not known. No base qualities exist here, and no much larger clone lies one base off it. To demonstrate the VDJtools post-analysis software, TCR beta repertoires were profiled from the peripheral blood of 10 to 15 young patients with multiple sclerosis. The multiple sclerosis patients were children and adolescents between roughly 6 and 17 years of age. Sequencing was performed on blood. This clonotype originated in a girl between 10 and 17 years old with multiple sclerosis. The chain was built from TRBV10-3 and TRBJ2-7; the D gene identity is not certain. The CDR3 amino acid sequence is: CAISESGSFEQYF. The DNA reads TGTGCCATCAGTGAGTCGGGAAGCTTCGAGCAGTACTTC.